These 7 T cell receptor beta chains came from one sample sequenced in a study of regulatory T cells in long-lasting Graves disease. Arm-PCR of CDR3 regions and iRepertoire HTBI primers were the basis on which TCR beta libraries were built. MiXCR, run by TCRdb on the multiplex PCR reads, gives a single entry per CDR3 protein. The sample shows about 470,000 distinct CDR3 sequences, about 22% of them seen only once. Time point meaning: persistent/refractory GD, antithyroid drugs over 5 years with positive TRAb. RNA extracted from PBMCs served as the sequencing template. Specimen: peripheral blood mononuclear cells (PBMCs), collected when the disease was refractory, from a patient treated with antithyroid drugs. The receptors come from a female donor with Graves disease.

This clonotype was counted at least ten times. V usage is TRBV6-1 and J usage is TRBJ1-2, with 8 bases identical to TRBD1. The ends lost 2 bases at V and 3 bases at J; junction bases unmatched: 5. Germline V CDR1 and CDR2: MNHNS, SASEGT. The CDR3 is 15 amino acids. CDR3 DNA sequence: TGTGCCAGCAGTGAATTTAGACAGGGGCACTATGGCTACACCTTC. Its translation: CASSEFRQGHYGYTF.

CDR3 amino acids: CSVSRSTDTQYF. In DNA form, the CDR3 reads TGCAGCGTGTCCCGGAGCACAGATACGCAGTATTTT. The gene calls are TRBV29-1 and TRBJ2-3; D is unresolved. The CDR3 loop spans 12 amino acids. Germline V gene sequence: CDR1 SQVTM, CDR2 ANQGSEA. Deletions cut 6 bases from V and 0 bases from J, with 7 bases between.

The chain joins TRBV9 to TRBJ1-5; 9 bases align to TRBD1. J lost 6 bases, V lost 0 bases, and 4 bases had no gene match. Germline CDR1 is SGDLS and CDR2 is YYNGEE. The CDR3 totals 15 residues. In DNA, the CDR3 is TGTGCCAGCAGCGTAGGGACAGGGGTAGCTCAGCCCCAGCATTTT. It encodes CASSVGTGVAQPQHF. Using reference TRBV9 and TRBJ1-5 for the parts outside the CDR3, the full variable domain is DSGVTQTPKHLITATGQRVTLRCSPRSGDLSVYWYQQSLDQGLQFLIQYYNGEERAKGNILERFSAQQFPDLHSELNLSSLELGDSALYFCASSVGTGVAQPQHFGDGTRLSIL.

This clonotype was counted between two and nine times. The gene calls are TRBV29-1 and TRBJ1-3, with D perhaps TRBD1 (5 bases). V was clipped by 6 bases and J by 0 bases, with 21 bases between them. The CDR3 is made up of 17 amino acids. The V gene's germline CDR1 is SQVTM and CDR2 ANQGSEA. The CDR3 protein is CSVVVQGSVLSGNTIYF. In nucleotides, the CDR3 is TGCAGCGTCGTTGTCCAGGGAAGCGTGCTCTCTGGAAACACCATATATTTT.

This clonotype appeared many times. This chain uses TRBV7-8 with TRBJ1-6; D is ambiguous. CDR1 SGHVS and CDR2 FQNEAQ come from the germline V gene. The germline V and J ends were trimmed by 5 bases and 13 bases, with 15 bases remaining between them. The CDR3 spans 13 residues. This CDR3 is CASSPLRASPLHF. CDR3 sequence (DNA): TGTGCCAGCAGCCCGCTCAGAGCTTCGCCCCTCCACTTT.

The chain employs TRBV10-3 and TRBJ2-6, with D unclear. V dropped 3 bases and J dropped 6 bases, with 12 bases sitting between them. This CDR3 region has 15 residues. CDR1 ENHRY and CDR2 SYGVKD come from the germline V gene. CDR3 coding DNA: TGTGCCATCAGTGACGCCGGCCATTCGGCCAACGTCCTGACTTTC. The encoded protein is CAISDAGHSANVLTF.

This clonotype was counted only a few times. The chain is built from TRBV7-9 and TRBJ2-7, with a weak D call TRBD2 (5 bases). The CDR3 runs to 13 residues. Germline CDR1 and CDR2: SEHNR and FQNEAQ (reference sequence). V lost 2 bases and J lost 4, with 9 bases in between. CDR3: CASSLIAGYEQYF. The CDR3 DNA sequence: TGTGCCAGCAGCTTAATCGCGGGTTACGAGCAGTACTTC.